This TCR beta chain appears in the sequencing data of a study of blood T cell repertoires in COVID-19 (dated by TCRdb to the early 2020s). Regarding the study in general: Collaborator samples came from the United States, Italy and Spain and covered acute and convalescent phases of COVID-19. The prospective study material was composed of cDNA or gDNA derived from T cells, B-cell-depleted T cells, or PBMCs. Subjects who had been exposed to COVID-19, were actively infected with it, or had recovered from it provided the deeply sampled blood TCRbeta repertoires that made up the dataset. The repertoires were released in a freely available public database intended as a resource for research on the immune response to SARS-CoV-2. The samples were drawn from the first 160 participants of the ongoing ImmuneRACE study and from 1,254 subjects provided by 6 global collaborators. Sample metadata almost always included a de-identified subject ID, COVID-19 status, age in years and sex. HLA class I and class II types, where available, came from metadata supplied by the sample provider rather than from assay-based typing.

TCRbeta CDR3 regions were amplified from genomic DNA by means of the immunoSEQ Assay, a bias-controlled multiplex PCR. The study's processing was this. The number of nucleated cells in each sample was estimated from the amplification of reference gene primers within the assay. To quantify the absolute abundance of each unique TCRbeta CDR3 rearrangement, sequence reads were collapsed and filtered. For each sample, productive Simpson clonality was calculated as the square root of Simpson's diversity index across productive rearrangements. This immuneACCESS table, as held by TCRdb, lists in-frame sequences with V and J called but not all clones. Of the missing ones, under half trace to an unresolved V gene in checked studies; the others have no known cause. D and trimming were read from the DNA, whereas the V and J calls and clone size are those reported in that table. In this sample the table shows roughly 100,000 clones, around 87% of which occur a single time. The ten largest clones represent 15% to 20% of the sample.

To note about this clone: Which antigen it targets is not known. Per-nucleotide qualities are absent, and no much larger clonotype sits a single base away.

General study outcomes and caveats: The quantity of clinical and demographic metadata differed by source and by participant and was supplied without curation.

Ends trimmed: V by 1 base, J by 6 bases; bases unmatched to a gene: 5. Including cysteine and phenylalanine, the CDR3 has 14 amino acids. The entry retains the CDR3 DNA only, 42 bases that are in frame from base 1. Based on the germline V gene (reference sequence), the CDR1 and CDR2 sequences are SEHNR and FQNEAQ. Whole blood was collected in K2EDTA tubes by collaborating institutions according to the institutions' own protocols. Collaborator samples were shipped for TCRbeta analysis as frozen whole blood, isolated PBMCs, or DNA extracted from either sample type. The sequenced material came from peripheral blood. This chain joins TRBV7-9 to TRBJ1-2, with TRBD1 matching 7 junction bases. The source of this sequence is a human donor in a cohort sampled during active COVID-19. DNA sequence: TGTGCCAGCAGCTTAGGGAGACAGGGCCATGGCTACACCTTC. Translated, it reads CASSLGRQGHGYTF.